This T cell receptor (beta chain) was sequenced during a study of T cells in localized non-small cell lung cancer. Study observations and caveats: Adjacent lung exhibited a median of 57 among the 100 most abundant tumor clones. A single tumor region was sequenced, leaving heterogeneity possible.

This CDR3 contains 14 residues. Trimming cost V 3 bases and J 3 bases, with 10 bases left between them. The germline gives CDR1 KGHSH, CDR2 LQKENI. Concerning this clone: Its specificity is unknown.

The table came from immunoSEQ multiplex PCR; TCRdb's copy has only in-frame clones and leaves some out. The sample yields 30,000 or so clones, 70% to 90% seen once. This TCR was sampled from a woman aged 35-75 years with stage III lung adenocarcinoma. The chain combines TRBV18 with TRBJ2-3; D unclear. The material was peripheral blood mononuclear cells, obtained before any cancer treatment. CDR3 DNA sequence: TGTGCCAGCTCACCTACTCGGGTGACAGATACGCAGTATTTT. It specifies CASSPTRVTDTQYF.